Each of the 20 T cell receptor beta chains below was sequenced from the same sample in a study of OX40 agonist ivuxolimab in advanced cancers. Assay used: immunoSEQ multiplex PCR; TCRdb lists only in-frame clones, some missing. The sample shows tens of thousands of clones, about 90% of them seen only once. The sequenced sample was CD4+ or CD8+ T cells sorted from blood, obtained in a trial of the OX40 agonist ivuxolimab. The receptors derive from an adult with an advanced solid tumor such as melanoma, head and neck, liver or kidney cancer.

The chain links TRBV5-4 to TRBJ1-2; TRBD1 is a possible D gene (6 bases). The CDR3 has 14 residues. The V end was cut by 0 bases, the J end by 4 bases, with 10 bases between. In germline, CDR1 is SGHNT, CDR2 YYREEE (reference sequence). The CDR3 sequence: CASSLVGQIYGYTF. CDR3 in DNA: TGTGCCAGCAGCTTGGTTGGACAGATCTATGGCTACACCTTC.

The gene calls are TRBV5-1 and TRBJ2-2; D may be TRBD2 (6 bases). The germline CDR1 and CDR2 sequences are SGHRS and YFSETQ. V was pared by 6 bases and J by 5 bases, with 17 bases between. CDR3 length: 15 residues. As DNA, the CDR3 is TGCGCCAGCACCCTCCGGTGGAGGGAGACCGGGGAGCTGTTTTTT. As protein: CASTLRWRETGELFF.

V usage is TRBV4-2 and J usage is TRBJ2-1; a possible D gene is TRBD2 (6 bases). Per germline, CDR1 LGHNA and CDR2 YNFKEQ. The CDR3 sequence is 17 residues long. V shed 5 bases and J shed 6 bases, with 23 bases lying between them. This CDR3 is CASSEIPTSQGSNEQFF. Written as DNA, the CDR3 is TGTGCCAGCAGCGAAATCCCGACTAGTCAGGGATCCAATGAGCAGTTCTTC.

Notes on this clone: Sequence at one end of the junction differs from germline and may be a read error. The rearrangement links TRBV27 to TRBJ2-4; TRBD2 aligns across 9 bases. CDR3 length: 16 residues. Germline V CDR1 and CDR2: MNHEY, SMNVEV (reference sequence). The CDR3 DNA reads as TGTGCCAGCAGTTTATCTATAGCGGGAGCCCAAAACATTCAGTACTTC. Protein sequence: CASSLSIAGAQNIQYF.

V usage is TRBV7-9 and J usage is TRBJ2-3, with TRBD1 matching over 7 bases. V gave up 3 bases and J gave up 8 bases; unmatched junction bases: 8. The CDR3 loop spans 14 amino acids. From germline, CDR1 is SEHNR and CDR2 FQNEAQ (reference sequence). The CDR3 sequence is CASSFDRAVGTQYF. CDR3 nucleotides: TGTGCCAGCAGCTTCGACAGGGCCGTGGGTACGCAGTATTTT.

This clone has just one count. The chain carries TRBV6-5 and TRBJ1-1; 8 positions match TRBD1. The CDR3 is 16 amino acids. The V and J ends lost 4 bases and 4 bases, in that order; junction bases with no gene match: 11. Germline V gene sequence: CDR1 MNHEY, CDR2 SVGAGI. The DNA for the CDR3 is TGTGCCAGCAGTTCCCAACCTCGGACAGGGCCCACTGAAGCTTTCTTT. This codes for CASSSQPRTGPTEAFF.

V gene TRBV13 combines with J gene TRBJ2-5; D is perhaps TRBD1 or TRBD2 (5 bases each). Germline V lookup: CDR1 PRHDT, CDR2 FYEKMQ (reference sequence). V was clipped by 5 bases and J by 3 bases, with 16 bases between them. The CDR3 has 15 residues. The CDR3 DNA sequence: TGTGCCAGCAGCCCCGCCCGGGACGGAAAAGAGACCCAGTACTTC. This codes for CASSPARDGKETQYF.

The rearrangement uses TRBV5-4 and TRBJ2-1; 7 bases are a match to TRBD2. V gave up 0 bases and J gave up 0 bases; unmatched junction bases: 6. CDR3 length: 17 amino acids. The germline gives CDR1 SGHNT, CDR2 YYREEE (reference sequence). DNA of the CDR3: TGTGCCAGCAGCTTGGGGATTCTAGCGGACTCCTACAATGAGCAGTTCTTC. This gives the protein CASSLGILADSYNEQFF.

The chain has TRBV30 and TRBJ2-1, with a possible D match to TRBD2 (6 bases). The CDR3 covers 14 residues. V lost 5 bases to trimming and J lost 4 bases, with 15 bases between them. The germline CDR1 and CDR2 sequences are GTSNPN and SVGIG (reference sequence). Here the CDR3 reads CAWDASGRYNEQFF. CDR3 sequence (DNA): TGTGCCTGGGATGCCTCTGGGAGGTACAATGAGCAGTTCTTC.

The J gene is TRBJ2-1, the V gene TRBV6-4; D is ambiguous. The germline V gene has CDR1 MRHNA and CDR2 SNTAGT. The ends were cut back, 5 bases at V and 1 base at J, with 6 bases in the middle. This CDR3 is 13 amino acids long. This CDR3 is CASSRGSYNEQFF. The CDR3, as DNA: TGTGCCAGCAGTCGCGGTTCCTACAATGAGCAGTTCTTC.

This chain links TRBV28 with TRBJ1-6, with a possible D match to TRBD1 (6 bases). Trimming removed 6 bases from V and 8 bases from J, with 14 bases in between. The germline V gene encodes CDR1 MDHEN and CDR2 SYDVKM. The CDR3 loop spans 14 amino acids. The CDR3: CASSGQLGYSPLHF. The CDR3 DNA reads TGTGCCAGCAGCGGACAGCTCGGGTATTCACCCCTCCACTTT.

The CDR3 region is CASSFREGAYEQYF. The CDR3 DNA reads as TGTGCCAGCAGCTTCCGGGAGGGCGCCTACGAGCAGTACTTC. The V call is TRBV11-2, the J call TRBJ2-7; 8 nucleotides align to TRBD2. The germline V gene encodes CDR1 SGHAT and CDR2 FQNNGV. Germline trimming cut 3 bases from V and 2 bases from J; bases unmatched to any gene: 3. The CDR3 spans 14 residues.

The chain joins TRBV5-6 to TRBJ1-2, with 10 bases fitting TRBD1. J was trimmed by 5 bases and V by 4 bases; bases with no gene match: 8. Germline CDR1 SGHDT, CDR2 YYEEEE. CDR3 length: 15 residues. The DNA for the CDR3 is TGTGCCAGCAGCACACCGGGACAGGGGTCTTATGGCTACACCTTC. The encoded protein is CASSTPGQGSYGYTF.

The chain is built from TRBV10-3 and TRBJ1-5, with D tentatively TRBD1 (6 bases). Germline loops: CDR1 ENHRY, CDR2 SYGVKD. V dropped 10 bases and J dropped 4 bases, with 17 bases sitting between them. This CDR3 comprises 14 residues. The CDR3 region has the DNA TGTGCCACGGCCGGGACATTAGCAAATCAGCCCCAGCATTTT. Protein: CATAGTLANQPQHF.

The V and J genes are TRBV6-6 and TRBJ2-7; possibly TRBD1 for D (6 bases). Germline V gene sequence: CDR1 MNHNY, CDR2 SVGAGI (reference sequence). Trimming took 6 bases from V and 0 from J, leaving 12 bases between them. The CDR3 totals 14 residues. CDR3 in amino acids: CASSPETGSYEQYF. The CDR3 DNA follows: TGTGCCAGCAGCCCCGAGACAGGCTCCTACGAGCAGTACTTC.

The chain recombines TRBV10-3 with TRBJ2-1, with 7 bases matching TRBD1. This CDR3 spans 16 amino acids. The V gene end was trimmed by 10 bases and the J gene end by 7 bases; junction bases not matched to a gene: 19. Germline values: CDR1 ENHRY, CDR2 SYGVKD. CDR3 region: CANQDRPGFEVNEQFF. Here the CDR3 DNA reads TGTGCCAACCAGGACAGGCCTGGTTTTGAGGTGAATGAGCAGTTCTTC.

The chain uses TRBV6-6 and TRBJ1-1, with a tentative D call TRBD1 (6 bases). CDR3 size: 15 residues. Trimming cost V 6 bases and J 0 bases, with 14 bases left between them. The germline V gene encodes CDR1 MNHNY and CDR2 SVGAGI (reference sequence). CDR3 residues: CASSAQGRMNTEAFF. The CDR3 region has the DNA TGTGCCAGCAGCGCCCAGGGGCGGATGAACACTGAAGCTTTCTTT.

This chain connects TRBV7-3 to TRBJ1-5; 7 bases fit TRBD1. The trim removed 1 base at V and 6 bases at J, leaving 3 bases unmatched. Germline CDR1 SGHTA, CDR2 FQGTGA. The CDR3 extends over 14 amino acids. The CDR3: CASSLSTGAQPQHF. The CDR3 DNA sequence: TGTGCCAGCAGCTTAAGCACAGGGGCTCAGCCCCAGCATTTT.

The chain couples TRBV6-1 to TRBJ1-5; 7 bases map to TRBD1. The J segment lost 0 bases and the V segment lost 3 bases, leaving 11 bases of the junction unmatched. CDR3 length: 18 residues. Looked up from germline, CDR1 is MNHNS and CDR2 is SASEGT. This chain's CDR3 is CASSDLGQAVSSNQPQHF. CDR3 nucleotide sequence: TGTGCCAGCAGTGATCTCGGACAGGCTGTAAGTAGCAATCAGCCCCAGCATTTT.

This chain joins TRBV19 and TRBJ1-2; D remains unclear. The CDR3 length is 12 residues. The V gene's germline CDR1 is LNHDA and CDR2 SQIVND (reference sequence). V lost 4 bases to trimming and J lost 13 bases, with 16 bases between them. The CDR3 loop reads CASSKRTEATTF. Written as DNA, the CDR3 is TGTGCCAGTAGTAAAAGGACGGAAGCCACCACCTTC.